The clone carrying this T cell receptor (beta chain) has a count of ten or more. The target antigen is unknown. Amplified TCR beta CDR3 regions derived from RNA transcripts. An initial round of RT-PCR targeting the TCR CDR3 relied on the HTBI primer set. TCRdb re-called the multiplex PCR reads with MiXCR, one entry per CDR3 protein. This sample yields approximately 690,000 distinct CDR3 sequences, of which roughly 20% are seen a single time; 30% to 40% belongs to the top ten. This sample was taken from a study of T cells in Graves' hyperthyroidism and ophthalmopathy. Study in general: The authors collected peripheral blood at initial diagnosis, before any treatment.

Regarding the study as a whole: Among thyroid clonotypes expanded above 0.001, most also appeared in blood. Model predictions of ophthalmopathy came a median roughly 6.4 months before onset.

There are 16 residues in the CDR3. V lost 3 bases and J lost 0, with 12 bases in between. Looked up from germline, CDR1 is MNHEY and CDR2 is SMNVEV (reference sequence). This chain connects TRBV27 to TRBJ1-5; possible D gene TRBD1, 5 bases. The clonotype comes from a man aged 25-45 years with Graves' ophthalmopathy. The sequencing input was blood. CDR3 loop: CASSFSGTGSNQPQHF. In DNA, the CDR3 is TGTGCCAGCAGTTTTTCGGGGACGGGTAGCAATCAGCCCCAGCATTTT.